The next 23 T cell receptor beta chains were all read from a single sample in a study of blood T cells in healthy people across ages. The use of a sample-barcoded 5' primer and a J-beta primer mix characterized a second PCR of about 7 to 12 cycles. Using its own MiXCR run on the 5' RACE reads, TCRdb lists one record per CDR3 protein. The data show just under 550,000 distinct CDR3 sequences, approximately 25% seen once. The same specimen was also included in a second study, on T cells of mothers and their children.

The sequenced material came from blood. These receptors came from a boy younger than 18 in good health.

The chain is built from TRBV28 and TRBJ1-1, with D maybe TRBD1 (5 bases). Trimming pared 6 bases from V and 0 bases from J, leaving 11 bases between. CDR3 length equals 14 residues. CDR1 is MDHEN, CDR2 SYDVKM, per germline. The CDR3 sequence: CASSKGRLNTEAFF. CDR3 nucleotide sequence: TGTGCCAGCAGCAAGGGACGTTTGAACACTGAAGCTTTCTTT.

This clonotype was observed a few times. The V and J genes are TRBV20-1 and TRBJ1-6; TRBD1 might be the D (5 bases). Germline CDR1 is DFQATT and CDR2 is SNEGSKA (reference sequence). Trimming removed 8 bases from V and 2 bases from J, with 13 bases in between. CDR3 length: 14 amino acids. The CDR3 reads CSPQGLTYNSPLHF. DNA of the CDR3: TGCAGTCCCCAGGGCCTCACCTATAATTCACCCCTCCACTTT.

CDR3 sequence (DNA): TGTGCCAGCAGCGTATCGAGGGAGGGGCTAACCTACGAGCAGTACTTC. Amino acids: CASSVSREGLTYEQYF. The chain links TRBV9 to TRBJ2-7, with TRBD2 identical over 7 bases. The CDR3 has 16 amino acids. Germline CDR1 reads SGDLS; CDR2 reads YYNGEE. With V trimmed by 1 base and J by 2 bases, 9 bases remained unmatched.

This chain links TRBV19 with TRBJ1-4, with 10 nucleotides matching TRBD1. The V segment lost 5 bases and the J segment 6 bases; nucleotides outside the gene matches: 9. The CDR3 has 16 amino acids. The V gene's germline CDR1 is LNHDA and CDR2 SQIVND (reference sequence). This CDR3 reads CASSLRTGGIDEKLFF. The CDR3 region has the DNA TGTGCCAGTAGTCTCCGGACAGGGGGGATAGATGAAAAACTGTTTTTT.

The J gene is TRBJ2-1, the V gene TRBV6-2 or TRBV6-3; 8 bases agree with TRBD2. The J call may be mistaken, given a closer DNA end match to TRBJ2-7. Germline V CDR1 and CDR2: MNHEY, SVGEGT. The CDR3 sequence is 15 residues long. The CDR3 loop is CASALRLATPYEQYF. In nucleotides, the CDR3 is TGTGCCAGCGCTTTGAGACTAGCGACCCCGTACGAGCAGTACTTC.

This rearrangement joins TRBV20-1 to TRBJ2-1, with TRBD2 matching 9 bases. Germline assignment: CDR1 DFQATT and CDR2 SNEGSKA (reference sequence). V shed 3 bases and J 6 bases; nucleotides not matched to a gene: 12. The CDR3 is made up of 16 amino acids. The CDR3 protein is CSASSGGRALGNEQFF. The CDR3 DNA sequence: TGCAGTGCTAGTTCGGGCGGGAGGGCCCTTGGCAATGAGCAGTTCTTC.

This chain joins TRBV19 and TRBJ1-3, with D hard to call. V was shortened by 7 bases and J by 0 bases, with 7 bases between the two germline ends. Germline CDR1 is LNHDA and CDR2 is SQIVND (reference sequence). The CDR3 is made up of 13 amino acids. The DNA for the CDR3 is TGTGCCAGTACAGACAACTCTGGAAACACCATATATTTT. Translated: CASTDNSGNTIYF.

This clonotype appeared many times. The rearrangement joins TRBV10-3 to TRBJ1-4; D uncertain. CDR3 length: 13 residues. Per germline, CDR1 ENHRY and CDR2 SYGVKD. V was clipped by 10 bases and J by 7 bases, with 16 bases between them. The CDR3 loop reads CASTDRTGEKLFF. In DNA form, the CDR3 reads TGTGCCAGTACGGACCGAACGGGTGAAAAACTGTTTTTT.

This clonotype was picked up a small number of times. J is TRBJ2-7 and V is TRBV14; TRBD1 might be the D (6 bases). V gave up 3 bases and J gave up 5 bases, with 14 bases separating them. This CDR3 spans 14 amino acids. Germline V gene sequence: CDR1 SGHDN, CDR2 FVKESK. CDR3 sequence: CASSQRGSSNEQYF. Here the CDR3 DNA reads TGTGCCAGCAGCCAGAGGGGGTCTAGTAACGAGCAGTACTTC.

The table lists this clonotype with a few counts. The rearrangement joins TRBV6-2 or TRBV6-3 to TRBJ2-7; 7 nucleotides line up with TRBD1. Trimming cost V 7 bases and J 3 bases; bases outside gene matches: 9. Germline lookup yields CDR1 MNHEY and CDR2 SVGEGT. The CDR3 length is 14 residues. The CDR3 loop reads CASMLAPGGYEQYF. The CDR3 coding sequence is TGTGCCAGCATGCTGGCCCCAGGGGGCTACGAGCAGTACTTC.

The rearrangement joins TRBV29-1 to TRBJ2-5; possibly TRBD2 for D (5 bases). The assigned J gene may be wrong: the sequence end matches TRBJ2-7 better. The germline V gene has CDR1 SQVTM and CDR2 ANQGSEA. The CDR3 covers 15 residues. The CDR3 spells CSVPRGSPRDYEQYF. The CDR3 bases are TGCAGCGTCCCCCGGGGAAGCCCTAGGGACTACGAGCAGTACTTC.

This clonotype was picked up many times. V gene TRBV2 combines with J gene TRBJ1-2; no clear D. The length of the CDR3 is 16 residues. Trimming removed 3 bases from V and 0 bases from J, with 14 bases in between. Germline V gene lookup returns CDR1 SNHLY and CDR2 FYNNEI. DNA of the CDR3: TGTGCCAGCAGTGATGAAGTACAGCTAGCTAACTATGGCTACACCTTC. The encoded protein is CASSDEVQLANYGYTF.

V and J are TRBV4-1 and TRBJ2-1; 9 bases are a match to TRBD2. Germline values: CDR1 MGHRA, CDR2 YSYEKL. Trimming removed 2 bases from V and 9 bases from J; junction bases left unmatched: 5. The CDR3 is made up of 14 amino acids. As DNA, the CDR3 is TGCGCCAGCAGCCAACCGGGACTAGCTTCTGAGCAGTTCTTC. Its translation: CASSQPGLASEQFF.

The chain employs TRBV6-1 and TRBJ1-2; 8 nucleotides agree with TRBD1. CDR3 length equals 16 residues. CDR1 MNHNS and CDR2 SASEGT come from the germline V gene. J lost 1 base, V lost 6 bases, and 10 bases had no gene match. The CDR3 sequence: CASRPSGRGLNYGYTF. The CDR3 DNA is TGTGCCAGCAGACCCTCGGGCAGGGGGCTTAACTATGGCTACACCTTC.

V is TRBV28 and J is TRBJ2-2; 10 positions agree with TRBD2. The CDR3 length is 17 residues. Germline V gives CDR1 MDHEN, CDR2 SYDVKM. V lost 4 bases, J lost 2 bases, and 7 bases stayed unmatched. The CDR3 DNA reads as TGTGCCAGCAGTTCCCCGGGACTAGCGTTAAACACCGGGGAGCTGTTTTTT. Amino acid sequence: CASSSPGLALNTGELFF.

This clonotype was observed a few times. The rearrangement joins TRBV7-6 to TRBJ1-1, with D perhaps TRBD1 (5 bases). The CDR3 consists of 15 residues. Germline CDR1 and CDR2: SGHVS and FNYEAQ. V lost 5 bases and J lost 1, with 14 bases in between. DNA for the CDR3: TGTGCCAGCAGCCCTGAGGGCGGGGCGAACACTGAAGCTTTCTTT. It codes for CASSPEGGANTEAFF.

This chain links TRBV29-1 with TRBJ1-5; TRBD1 agrees at 8 bases. There are 13 residues in the CDR3. Germline-derived CDR1 and CDR2 are SQVTM and ANQGSEA. V was pared by 4 bases and J by 4 bases, with 3 bases of the junction left unmatched. In nucleotides, the CDR3 is TGCAGCGTTGCCGACAGGGGTAATCAGCCCCAGCATTTT. Residues: CSVADRGNQPQHF.

In this sample, this clonotype turned up once. V is TRBV11-2 and J is TRBJ2-7, with 9 bases lining up with TRBD1. The CDR3 runs to 14 residues. CDR1 is SGHAT and CDR2 is FQNNGV in the germline V gene. V lost 7 bases, J lost 4 bases, and 8 bases stayed unmatched. This CDR3 reads CASIMDRGSYEQYF. The CDR3 nucleotides read TGTGCCAGCATCATGGACAGGGGAAGTTACGAGCAGTACTTC.

The chain joins TRBV27 to TRBJ2-7; D may be TRBD1 (6 bases). The CDR3 is made up of 16 amino acids. Trimming took 2 bases from V and 2 from J, leaving 16 bases between them. CDR1 and CDR2 from the germline V gene are MNHEY and SMNVEV (reference sequence). The CDR3 spells CASSLRSDRFTYEQYF. The CDR3 bases are TGTGCCAGCAGTTTACGTTCCGACAGGTTTACCTACGAGCAGTACTTC.

The chain joins TRBV20-1 to TRBJ2-3; TRBD2 matches at 7 bases. The CDR3 has 13 residues. J lost 4 bases, V lost 3 bases, and 4 bases had no gene match. Germline lookup yields CDR1 DFQATT and CDR2 SNEGSKA (reference sequence). CDR3 bases: TGCAGTGCTAGGGTACTAGCGTCAGATACGCAGTATTTT. Translation gives CSARVLASDTQYF.

This clonotype was seen at least ten times. This rearrangement joins TRBV28 to TRBJ2-5; 10 positions agree with TRBD1. The CDR3 is made up of 15 amino acids. The V gene's germline CDR1 is MDHEN and CDR2 SYDVKM. J gave up 4 bases and V 6 bases, and 8 bases lay outside the gene matches. CDR3 DNA: TGTGCCAGCAGCCCAGGGACAGGGGATGTAGAGACCCAGTACTTC. The encoded protein is CASSPGTGDVETQYF.

This clonotype showed up many times. The chain uses TRBV7-9 and TRBJ2-7; unclear D gene. This CDR3 comprises 15 residues. V dropped 3 bases and J dropped 0 bases, with 12 bases sitting between them. Germline loops: CDR1 SEHNR, CDR2 FQNEAQ (reference sequence). CDR3 residues: CASSFSADTSYEQYF. CDR3 in DNA: TGTGCCAGCAGCTTCAGCGCTGACACCTCCTACGAGCAGTACTTC. Full variable domain (outside the CDR3, taken from reference TRBV7-9 and TRBJ2-7): DTGVSQNPRHKITKRGQNVTFRCDPISEHNRLYWYRQTLGQGPEFLTYFQNEAQLEKSRLLSDRFSAERPKGSFSTLEIQRTEQGDSAMYLCASSFSADTSYEQYFGPGTRLTVT.

This clonotype has just a few counts. This chain connects TRBV5-1 to TRBJ1-4; tentative D call: TRBD1 (5 bases). V was pared by 3 bases and J by 3 bases, with 6 bases between. In germline, CDR1 is SGHRS, CDR2 YFSETQ. The CDR3 spans 13 residues. The CDR3 sequence is CASSWGPNEKLFF. The DNA for the CDR3 is TGCGCCAGCAGCTGGGGCCCTAATGAAAAACTGTTTTTT.